This T cell receptor beta chain was documented in a study of molecular identifiers for immune sequencing clone quantification. Overall study context: Across replicate runs, RNA obtained from about 20,000 or 100,000 naive CD8 cells was divided into five, with four undergoing sequencing.

Listed TCR primers and previously described methods were used for bulk TCR libraries. MiXCR was run by TCRdb on the PCR reads, yielding one entry per CDR3 protein. The sample lists about 54,000 distinct CDR3 sequences, roughly a quarter occurring once. This clonotype was picked up many times. CD8+CD4-CCR7+CD45RA+ sorting gave the naive CD8 T cells. The CDR3 sequence is 13 residues long. The germline V gene encodes CDR1 SGHRS and CDR2 YFSETQ. The V end was cut by 4 bases, the J end by 1 base, with 8 bases between. J is TRBJ2-5 and V is TRBV5-1, with D hard to call. Input material: naive CD8+ T cells from blood, with Jurkat cell RNA spiked in. Sample subset: FACS-sorted CD8+CD4-CCR7+CD45RA+ naive T cells. This clonotype originated in a human donor in good health. Some libraries in this study had Jurkat cell RNA spiked in. The CDR3 here is CASSKNLQETQYF. The CDR3 bases are TGCGCCAGCAGCAAGAACCTCCAAGAGACCCAGTACTTC.